This TCR beta chain was obtained from a study of early T cells in non-severe SARS-CoV-2 infection. In the study overall: Investigators sequenced bulk RNA drawn from unsorted whole blood, and chains remained unpaired. Study-wide results and limits: VDJdb matches were skewed toward anti-spike CD8 T cell responses.

Individual cDNA molecules were tagged with unique molecular identifiers. TCRdb reanalysed the 5' RACE reads using MiXCR and keeps one entry per CDR3 protein. This table holds around 37,000 distinct CDR3 sequences, approximately 8.9% found once. CDR1 is KGHSH, CDR2 LQKENI, per germline. V gave up 3 bases and J gave up 1 base; unmatched junction bases: 11. CDR3 size: 17 residues. This clonotype was counted ten times or more. The antigen is not known. This chain uses TRBV18 with TRBJ1-2, with 7 bases lining up with TRBD1. This clonotype was sampled from an adult who was a healthcare worker with PCR-confirmed SARS-CoV-2 infection or an uninfected control (not recorded which). Sequencing input: whole blood. CDR3 sequence: CASSPLQGSLNNYGYTF. As DNA, the CDR3 is TGTGCCAGCTCACCGTTACAGGGGAGTCTCAATAACTATGGCTACACCTTC.